The rows below give T cell receptor beta chains drawn from one sample of a study of shared clonotypes between healthy human individuals. Produced via immunoSEQ multiplex PCR; TCRdb's table is partial and in-frame only. Of around 600,000 clones listed, roughly 96% are singletons. The sequenced sample consisted of naive CD8+ T cells sorted from blood. All receptors derive from a woman in her twenties or thirties in good health. CDR3s include the opening cysteine and the closing phenylalanine or tryptophan. The D gene is left open where the match is weak. The size of a clone is reported for some rows only, either as once, few or many, or as a class for expanded clones.

clone size: NA; V gene: TRBV11-1; D gene: NA; CDR3 length: 13; J gene: TRBJ2-2; CDR3 protein: CASSFRTTGELFF; CDR3 DNA: TGTGCCAGCAGCTTTCGGACCACCGGGGAGCTGTTTTTT
clone size: NA; V gene: TRBV9; D gene: NA; CDR3 length: 14; J gene: TRBJ2-7; CDR3 protein: CASSVEGRVDEQYF; CDR3 DNA: TGTGCCAGCAGCGTAGAGGGCAGGGTTGACGAGCAGTACTTC
clone size: NA; V gene: TRBV4-1; D gene: NA; CDR3 length: 15; J gene: TRBJ2-1; CDR3 protein: CASSQVQTRGNEQFF; CDR3 DNA: TGCGCCAGCAGCCAAGTCCAGACTAGGGGCAATGAGCAGTTCTTC
clone size: NA; V gene: TRBV11-2; D gene: NA; CDR3 length: 12; J gene: TRBJ1-1; CDR3 protein: CASRGTGTEAFF; CDR3 DNA: TGTGCCAGCAGGGGGACGGGGACTGAAGCTTTCTTT
clone size: few; V gene: TRBV28; D gene: NA; CDR3 length: 8; J gene: TRBJ1-1; CDR3 protein: CAWNRPSF; CDR3 DNA: TGTGCCTGGAACAGGCCCTCCTTT
clone size: once; V gene: TRBV5-5; D gene: TRBD1; CDR3 length: 15; J gene: TRBJ2-7; CDR3 protein: CASSLEGASTYEQYF; CDR3 DNA: TGTGCCAGCAGCTTGGAGGGGGCATCGACCTACGAGCAGTACTTC
clone size: NA; V gene: TRBV2; D gene: TRBD1; CDR3 length: 15; J gene: TRBJ1-1; CDR3 protein: CASSDVGTGNTEAFF; CDR3 DNA: TGTGCCAGCAGTGACGTGGGGACAGGGAACACTGAAGCTTTCTTT
clone size: NA; V gene: TRBV14; D gene: NA; CDR3 length: 16; J gene: TRBJ2-5; CDR3 protein: CASSQDGSRLQETQYF; CDR3 DNA: TGTGCCAGCAGCCAAGACGGGTCGCGTCTCCAAGAGACCCAGTACTTC
clone size: NA; V gene: TRBV28; D gene: TRBD2; CDR3 length: 14; J gene: TRBJ2-7; CDR3 protein: CASSSSGSPHEQYF; CDR3 DNA: TGTGCCAGCAGTTCTAGCGGGAGTCCCCACGAGCAGTACTTC
clone size: NA; V gene: TRBV21-1; D gene: NA; CDR3 length: 14; J gene: TRBJ2-6; CDR3 protein: CAAGLSSGANVLTF; CDR3 DNA: TGTGCCGCCGGTCTCAGCTCTGGGGCCAACGTCCTGACTTTC
clone size: NA; V gene: TRBV28; D gene: TRBD2; CDR3 length: 16; J gene: TRBJ2-3; CDR3 protein: CASSLVLATRMDTQYF; CDR3 DNA: TGTGCCAGCAGTTTAGTACTAGCGACTCGTATGGATACGCAGTATTTT
clone size: once; V gene: TRBV13; D gene: NA; CDR3 length: 14; J gene: TRBJ2-1; CDR3 protein: CASSGMWGYNEQFF; CDR3 DNA: TGTGCCAGCAGCGGAATGTGGGGATACAATGAGCAGTTCTTC
clone size: NA; V gene: TRBV27; D gene: TRBD1; CDR3 length: 14; J gene: TRBJ2-7; CDR3 protein: CASSLGTDNYEQYF; CDR3 DNA: TGTGCCAGCAGTTTAGGGACAGATAACTACGAGCAGTACTTC
clone size: NA; V gene: TRBV19; D gene: TRBD1; CDR3 length: 15; J gene: TRBJ1-5; CDR3 protein: CASSIWDSGNQPQHF; CDR3 DNA: TGTGCCAGTAGTATATGGGACAGCGGCAATCAGCCCCAGCATTTT
clone size: NA; V gene: TRBV29-1; D gene: NA; CDR3 length: 17; J gene: TRBJ2-6; CDR3 protein: CSVGWGISPSGANVLTF; CDR3 DNA: TGCAGCGTTGGGTGGGGAATTAGCCCCTCTGGGGCCAACGTCCTGACTTTC
clone size: NA; V gene: TRBV7-8; D gene: TRBD1; CDR3 length: 16; J gene: TRBJ2-7; CDR3 protein: CASSGGTGILAYEQYF; CDR3 DNA: TGTGCCAGCAGCGGAGGGACAGGGATCCTCGCCTACGAGCAGTACTTC
clone size: NA; V gene: TRBV4-1; D gene: NA; CDR3 length: 15; J gene: TRBJ1-4; CDR3 protein: CASSPTPTTNEKLFF; CDR3 DNA: TGCGCCAGCAGCCCGACCCCAACAACTAATGAAAAACTGTTTTTT
clone size: NA; V gene: TRBV7-2; D gene: TRBD2; CDR3 length: 15; J gene: TRBJ2-5; CDR3 protein: CASSSPVAGQETQYF; CDR3 DNA: TGTGCCAGCAGCTCCCCGGTAGCGGGACAAGAGACCCAGTACTTC
clone size: once; V gene: TRBV28; D gene: NA; CDR3 length: 14; J gene: TRBJ2-3; CDR3 protein: CASRAWDSTDTQYF; CDR3 DNA: TGTGCCAGCAGAGCTTGGGACAGCACAGATACGCAGTATTTT
clone size: NA; V gene: TRBV4-1; D gene: NA; CDR3 length: 14; J gene: TRBJ1-4; CDR3 protein: CASSQDAGGEKLFF; CDR3 DNA: TGCGCCAGCAGCCAAGACGCGGGAGGTGAAAAACTGTTTTTT
clone size: NA; V gene: TRBV28; D gene: TRBD1; CDR3 length: 11; J gene: TRBJ1-2; CDR3 protein: CASRTGYGYTF; CDR3 DNA: TGTGCCAGCAGGACAGGGTATGGCTACACCTTC
clone size: NA; V gene: TRBV13; D gene: NA; CDR3 length: 15; J gene: TRBJ1-3; CDR3 protein: CASSLRGGQGNTIYF; CDR3 DNA: TGTGCCAGCAGCTTACGTGGGGGGCAAGGAAACACCATATATTTT
clone size: NA; V gene: TRBV6-5; D gene: TRBD1; CDR3 length: 14; J gene: TRBJ1-5; CDR3 protein: CASSSTQGNQPQHF; CDR3 DNA: TGTGCCAGCAGTTCTACACAGGGGAATCAGCCCCAGCATTTT
clone size: NA; V gene: TRBV19; D gene: NA; CDR3 length: 16; J gene: TRBJ1-5; CDR3 protein: CASSIDVSSYNQPQHF; CDR3 DNA: TGTGCCAGTAGTATAGATGTTAGCAGTTACAATCAGCCCCAGCATTTT
clone size: NA; V gene: TRBV7-9; D gene: NA; CDR3 length: 11; J gene: TRBJ2-2; CDR3 protein: CASSITGELFF; CDR3 DNA: TGTGCCAGCAGCATCACCGGGGAGCTGTTTTTT
clone size: once; V gene: TRBV28; D gene: TRBD1; CDR3 length: 16; J gene: TRBJ2-7; CDR3 protein: CASRGEQGESSYEQYF; CDR3 DNA: TGTGCCAGCAGGGGGGAACAGGGGGAGAGCTCCTACGAGCAGTACTTC
clone size: NA; V gene: TRBV5-6; D gene: NA; CDR3 length: 15; J gene: TRBJ1-1; CDR3 protein: CASSWTGTSNTEAFF; CDR3 DNA: TGTGCCAGCAGCTGGACCGGGACTTCGAACACTGAAGCTTTCTTT
clone size: once; V gene: TRBV14; D gene: NA; CDR3 length: 14; J gene: TRBJ2-7; CDR3 protein: CASSQGGRMYEQYF; CDR3 DNA: TGTGCCAGCAGCCAAGGGGGGCGCATGTACGAGCAGTACTTC
clone size: NA; V gene: TRBV28; D gene: NA; CDR3 length: 14; J gene: TRBJ2-3; CDR3 protein: CASSLDRNTDTQYF; CDR3 DNA: TGTGCCAGCAGTTTGGACAGAAACACAGATACGCAGTATTTT
clone size: NA; V gene: TRBV13; D gene: NA; CDR3 length: 14; J gene: TRBJ2-7; CDR3 protein: CASSSRDPAYEQYF; CDR3 DNA: TGTGCCAGCAGCTCACGGGACCCGGCCTACGAGCAGTACTTC
clone size: NA; V gene: TRBV10-3; D gene: NA; CDR3 length: 15; J gene: TRBJ2-7; CDR3 protein: CAISESGAVSYEQYF; CDR3 DNA: TGTGCCATCAGTGAGTCCGGGGCAGTCTCCTACGAGCAGTACTTC
clone size: NA; V gene: TRBV27; D gene: TRBD2; CDR3 length: 15; J gene: TRBJ2-7; CDR3 protein: CASSTAGGSSYEQYF; CDR3 DNA: TGTGCCAGCAGCACCGCTGGCGGGAGCTCCTACGAGCAGTACTTC
clone size: NA; V gene: TRBV10-2; D gene: NA; CDR3 length: 16; J gene: TRBJ1-5; CDR3 protein: CASSESAWTSNQPQHF; CDR3 DNA: TGCGCCAGCAGTGAGTCAGCGTGGACAAGCAATCAGCCCCAGCATTTT
clone size: NA; V gene: TRBV7-2; D gene: TRBD2; CDR3 length: 16; J gene: TRBJ2-1; CDR3 protein: CASSDRTSGVYNEQFF; CDR3 DNA: TGTGCCAGCAGCGACAGGACTAGCGGGGTCTACAATGAGCAGTTCTTC
clone size: NA; V gene: TRBV28; D gene: TRBD1; CDR3 length: 18; J gene: TRBJ1-3; CDR3 protein: CASSFGDRGLVTGNTIYF; CDR3 DNA: TGTGCCAGCAGTTTCGGAGACAGGGGGCTTGTGACTGGAAACACCATATATTTT
clone size: once; V gene: TRBV28; D gene: TRBD2; CDR3 length: 14; J gene: TRBJ2-1; CDR3 protein: CASSLGTSGSLEFF; CDR3 DNA: TGTGCCAGCAGTTTGGGGACTAGCGGGTCATTGGAGTTCTTC
clone size: NA; V gene: TRBV29-1; D gene: NA; CDR3 length: 13; J gene: TRBJ2-2; CDR3 protein: CSVVTQVTGELLF; CDR3 DNA: TGCAGCGTTGTTACCCAGGTCACCGGGGAGCTGCTTTTT
clone size: NA; V gene: TRBV19; D gene: TRBD1; CDR3 length: 20; J gene: TRBJ1-6; CDR3 protein: CASSRQPGQGSPDVTSPLHF; CDR3 DNA: TGTGCCAGTAGTCGCCAACCGGGACAGGGATCCCCTGACGTTACTTCACCCCTCCACTTT
clone size: NA; V gene: TRBV11-2; D gene: NA; CDR3 length: 15; J gene: TRBJ2-5; CDR3 protein: CASSLVAGFGETQYF; CDR3 DNA: TGTGCCAGCAGCTTAGTGGCAGGTTTCGGAGAGACCCAGTACTTC
clone size: once; V gene: TRBV29-1; D gene: NA; CDR3 length: 14; J gene: TRBJ2-1; CDR3 protein: CSVEGRDSYNEQFF; CDR3 DNA: TGCAGCGTTGAAGGTCGGGATTCTTACAATGAGCAGTTCTTC
clone size: NA; V gene: TRBV25-1; D gene: NA; CDR3 length: 10; J gene: TRBJ2-1; CDR3 protein: CASSYNEQFF; CDR3 DNA: TGTGCCAGCAGTTACAATGAGCAGTTCTTC
clone size: NA; V gene: TRBV27; D gene: TRBD1; CDR3 length: 15; J gene: TRBJ2-7; CDR3 protein: CASSTRTGSTYEQYF; CDR3 DNA: TGTGCCAGCAGTACCAGGACAGGGAGCACCTACGAGCAGTACTTC
clone size: NA; V gene: TRBV13; D gene: NA; CDR3 length: 17; J gene: TRBJ2-1; CDR3 protein: CASSLMGGGGSGNEQFF; CDR3 DNA: TGTGCCAGCAGCTTAATGGGTGGAGGTGGGAGTGGAAATGAGCAGTTCTTC
clone size: NA; V gene: TRBV5-1; D gene: NA; CDR3 length: 12; J gene: TRBJ2-2; CDR3 protein: CASSTDSPQLFF; CDR3 DNA: TGCGCCAGCAGCACGGACTCCCCCCAGCTGTTTTTT
clone size: NA; V gene: TRBV7-9; D gene: NA; CDR3 length: 14; J gene: TRBJ2-1; CDR3 protein: CASSPGGGLGEQFF; CDR3 DNA: TGTGCCAGCAGCCCCGGAGGGGGCCTAGGTGAGCAGTTCTTC
clone size: NA; V gene: TRBV7-8; D gene: NA; CDR3 length: 16; J gene: TRBJ2-1; CDR3 protein: CASSARYYGGENEQFF; CDR3 DNA: TGTGCCAGCAGCGCCCGCTATTACGGGGGAGAGAATGAGCAGTTCTTC
clone size: once; V gene: TRBV7-2; D gene: TRBD1; CDR3 length: 14; J gene: TRBJ1-2; CDR3 protein: CASSLVQGRGSYTF; CDR3 DNA: TGTGCCAGCAGCTTAGTACAGGGGCGCGGTAGCTACACCTTC
clone size: NA; V gene: TRBV7-8; D gene: NA; CDR3 length: 14; J gene: TRBJ1-2; CDR3 protein: CASSASGSLNGYTF; CDR3 DNA: TGTGCCAGCAGCGCCTCCGGGAGCCTGAATGGCTACACCTTC
clone size: NA; V gene: TRBV7-9; D gene: NA; CDR3 length: 13; J gene: TRBJ1-1; CDR3 protein: CASSRKGSTEAFF; CDR3 DNA: TGTGCCAGCAGCCGAAAGGGGTCCACTGAAGCTTTCTTT
clone size: NA; V gene: TRBV11-1; D gene: NA; CDR3 length: 14; J gene: TRBJ1-3; CDR3 protein: CASRRANSGNTIYF; CDR3 DNA: TGTGCCAGCCGCCGGGCCAACTCTGGAAACACCATATATTTT
clone size: NA; V gene: TRBV11-2; D gene: NA; CDR3 length: 13; J gene: TRBJ1-1; CDR3 protein: CASSLLLNTEAFF; CDR3 DNA: TGTGCCAGCAGCTTACTCCTGAACACTGAAGCTTTCTTT
clone size: NA; V gene: TRBV7-9; D gene: NA; CDR3 length: 16; J gene: TRBJ1-3; CDR3 protein: CASSLAGLASGNTIYF; CDR3 DNA: TGTGCCAGCAGCTTAGCCGGGTTGGCCTCTGGAAACACCATATATTTT
clone size: NA; V gene: TRBV4-1; D gene: NA; CDR3 length: 11; J gene: TRBJ2-2; CDR3 protein: CASRHTGELFF; CDR3 DNA: TGCGCCAGCAGGCACACCGGGGAGCTGTTTTTT
clone size: NA; V gene: TRBV10-2; D gene: NA; CDR3 length: 12; J gene: TRBJ1-5; CDR3 protein: CASFQKNQPQHF; CDR3 DNA: TGCGCCAGCTTCCAGAAAAATCAGCCCCAGCATTTT
clone size: NA; V gene: TRBV5-1; D gene: NA; CDR3 length: 14; J gene: TRBJ2-2; CDR3 protein: CASSSGTDTGELFF; CDR3 DNA: TGCGCCAGCAGCTCGGGGACTGACACCGGGGAGCTGTTTTTT
clone size: NA; V gene: TRBV7-7; D gene: NA; CDR3 length: 15; J gene: TRBJ2-1; CDR3 protein: CASSQRDDQYNEQFF; CDR3 DNA: TGTGCCAGCAGTCAACGGGACGATCAATACAATGAGCAGTTCTTC